This T cell receptor (beta chain) emerged from a study of Ad26.COV2.S vaccination and SARS-CoV-2 variants (dated by TCRdb to about 2021). About the full investigation: Donors in the vaccine arm were drawn from COV1001, a multicentre, randomized, double-blind, placebo-controlled phase I-IIa trial testing Ad26.COV2.S in healthy adults. Dosing of Ad26.COV2.S was intramuscular, at either 5x10^10 or 1x10^11 viral particles, delivered as one shot or as two shots spaced 56 days apart. TCRbeta repertoire sequencing was used to assess the specificity and breadth of SARS-CoV-2-reactive T cell receptors after Ad26.COV2.S vaccination. A total of roughly 32 samples were included in the TCR-sequenced set, comprising 19 Ad26.COV2.S vaccine recipients, 5 placebo recipients and 8 SARS-CoV-2 convalescent individuals. Participants in the trial were split at random into five groups of five each, receiving low-dose or high-dose Ad26.COV2.S once or twice, or else placebo on both occasions. Throughout the experiments and outcome assessment, investigators stayed blinded to trial group allocation. Broad study findings and their caveats: Vaccine and placebo recipients had comparable non-spike TCR breadth, which fits with the vaccine containing only spike. Higher spike-specific TCR breadth was observed in Ad26.COV2.S recipients than in placebo recipients (P = 0.0014). The study was not powered for comparison of responses between vaccine doses or regimens. After vaccination, substantial breadth of spike-specific CD8+ and CD4+ T cell responses was reported. The authors noted that total T cell responses may have been underestimated by the TCR breadth and depth analyses.

Taken with the paper, the label for treatment or condition translates to: around 19 received Ad26.COV2.S at low or high dose, single or two shots; about 5 received placebo; per-sample allocation not given. For vaccine and placebo recipients, repertoires were sequenced using samples collected on day 63 after the first injection. In Cohort 1b, more than 20 adults aged 18-55 years were enrolled at a single site in Boston, USA, between 29 July and 7 August 2020. Ad26.COV2.S was a replication-incompetent adenovirus type 26 vector expressing a prefusion-stabilized SARS-CoV-2 spike protein from the original Wuhan strain. TCRbeta CDR3 regions were sequenced with the immunoSEQ Assay. After extraction, genomic DNA underwent amplification by bias-controlled multiplex PCR, followed by high-throughput sequencing. In the authors' own workflow: Collapsing and filtering of sequences were performed to quantify the absolute abundance of each unique TCRbeta CDR3 region. Usable DNA was measured by amplifying reference genes present in all nucleated cells, and TCRbeta template counts were normalized to that usable DNA to estimate T cell fraction. Repertoire TCRs were annotated as SARS-CoV-2-specific by exact matching of V gene, CDR3 amino acid sequence and J gene to a known reactive TCR set. The reference SARS-CoV-2 TCR set was obtained from MIRA and was filtered for enrichment in COVID-19-positive ImmuneCODE repertoires, whereby public or cross-reactive TCRs were removed. Drawing on the MIRA antigens, annotated TCRs were analysed further at the level of specific ORF or position within ORF. Depth was the summed frequency of annotated unique rearrangements, while breadth was defined as annotated unique rearrangements over total unique productive rearrangements. Group comparisons of TCR breadth used two-sided Wilcoxon rank-sum tests. Here the immuneACCESS table is served through TCRdb, limited to in-frame sequences with V and J called. Missing clones are a known gap in these copies; in checked studies unresolved V genes cover under half, and the rest lacks a known reason. Clone size and the V and J calls come from that table; the DNA yielded D and trimming. Within this sample are 320,000 or so clones, with under 90% of them counted one time only. The top ten hold 4.5% to 7% of the sample.

Notes on this clone: There is no known antigen for this receptor. Base qualities are not at hand, and no much larger clone is one base apart.

This sequence originates from a person between 18 and 65 years old who received the Ad26.COV2.S COVID-19 vaccine or a placebo. The sequenced sample was peripheral blood, obtained in a trial of Ad26.COV2.S vaccine versus placebo.

The CDR3 reads CASSFAQGATEAFF. The DNA sequence reads TGTGCCAGCAGCTTTGCACAGGGGGCAACTGAAGCTTTCTTT. The rearranged chain carries TRBV7-2 and TRBJ1-1, and TRBD1 matches 9 of the central bases. V is pruned by 3 bases and J by 5 bases, leaving 4 bases of the junction without a gene match. Reading the germline V gene gives CDR1 SGHTA and CDR2 FQGNSA. The CDR3 has 14 amino acids, counting the end cysteine and phenylalanine. Of all the DNA, just the CDR3 is kept, 42 bases in frame from base 1.